This is a list of T cell receptor beta chains from one sample in a study of post-analysis software for immune sequencing data. TCRdb independently ran MiXCR on the PCR reads; one entry per CDR3 protein. The data contain around 400,000 distinct CDR3 sequences, over 30% of them singletons. Specimen: blood. All receptors derive from a girl under 10 years old with multiple sclerosis. The CDR3 runs from the conserved cysteine through the conserved F or W. A D gene is named only where the DNA matches it firmly. Size values are once, few and many counts, or a class for expanded clones, and some rows have none.

few . TRBJ2-1 TRBV6-5 TGTGCCAGCAGTTACGGGGGGACAATCTACAATGAGCAGTTCTTC CASSYGGTIYNEQFF
. TRBD2 TRBJ2-7 TRBV5-5 TGTGCCAGCAGCTTGGCCGGGACTACGGTTCGGGCCGAGCAGTACTTC CASSLAGTTVRAEQYF
. TRBD2 TRBJ2-5 TRBV28 TGTGCCAGCAGGGGGGTACTAGCGGGTCAAGAGACCCAGTACTTC CASRGVLAGQETQYF
. . TRBJ2-7 TRBV12-5 TGTGCTAGTGGTTTGGTAGGGCAGATCTACGAGCAGTACTTC CASGLVGQIYEQYF
. . TRBJ1-2 TRBV2 TGTGCCAGCAGGGGAAAGCCTAACTATGGCTACACCTTC CASRGKPNYGYTF
. TRBD2 TRBJ2-3 TRBV28 TGTGCCAGCAGTTCTCACCCTGGCCTGGGTACTAGCGAAAAAGCAGATACGCAGTATTTT CASSSHPGLGTSEKADTQYF
few . TRBJ1-2 TRBV10-3 TGTGCCATCAAGGGGAGTCCTTCCTATGGCTACACCTTC CAIKGSPSYGYTF
few . TRBJ2-3 TRBV5-1 TGCGCCAGCAGCTTCACGGGACCAGATACGCAGTATTTT CASSFTGPDTQYF
few TRBD1 TRBJ1-1 TRBV5-1 TGCGCCAGCAGCTTGGCCCCCCAGGGGGCGATTGAAACTGAAGCTTTCTTT CASSLAPQGAIETEAFF
. TRBD1 TRBJ1-2 TRBV15 TGTGCCACCAGCAGCGGACAGGGTGACTATGGCTACACCTTC CATSSGQGDYGYTF
. . TRBJ1-4 TRBV20-1 TGCAGTGCTAGTAGTCGGGGGGGCGTCAGTGAAAAACGGTTTTTT CSASSRGGVSEKRFF
few . TRBJ2-1 TRBV20-1 TGCAGTGCTAGAGAGGTTGGGCTAGCTTCTATTGGAGAGCAGTTCTTC CSAREVGLASIGEQFF
. TRBD2 TRBJ2-1 TRBV29-1 TGCAGCGTTGACCCCGGGAGGGCCACGGATGAGCAGTTCTTC CSVDPGRATDEQFF
few . TRBJ1-2 TRBV7-9 TGTGCCAGCAGCCGGGGCAAACTATCTGGCTACACCTTC CASSRGKLSGYTF
. . TRBJ1-5 TRBV7-2 TGTGCCAGCAGCCCTCAGGGGATGGTGAGCAATCAGCCCCAGCATTTT CASSPQGMVSNQPQHF
. TRBD1 TRBJ1-5 TRBV7-6 TGTGCCAGCAGCCCCGGGACAGGGGAAGGCAATCAGCCCCAGCATTTT CASSPGTGEGNQPQHF
. . TRBJ2-1 TRBV4-3 TGCGCCAGCAGCCAAGGTACGACCAATGAGCAGTTCTTC CASSQGTTNEQFF
. TRBD1 TRBJ2-1 TRBV28 TGTGCCAGCAGCCATCTCGGGACAGGGGGCGTTTATGAGCAGTTCTTC CASSHLGTGGVYEQFF
few TRBD2 TRBJ2-3 TRBV20-1 TGCAGTGGTGGCGCTAGCGGGAGCGTGAGTACGCAGTATTTT CSGGASGSVSTQYF
few . TRBJ2-7 TRBV12-3/TRBV12-4 TGTGCCAGCAGTTTTACCCAGGGGCCGTCCTACGAGCAGTACTTC CASSFTQGPSYEQYF